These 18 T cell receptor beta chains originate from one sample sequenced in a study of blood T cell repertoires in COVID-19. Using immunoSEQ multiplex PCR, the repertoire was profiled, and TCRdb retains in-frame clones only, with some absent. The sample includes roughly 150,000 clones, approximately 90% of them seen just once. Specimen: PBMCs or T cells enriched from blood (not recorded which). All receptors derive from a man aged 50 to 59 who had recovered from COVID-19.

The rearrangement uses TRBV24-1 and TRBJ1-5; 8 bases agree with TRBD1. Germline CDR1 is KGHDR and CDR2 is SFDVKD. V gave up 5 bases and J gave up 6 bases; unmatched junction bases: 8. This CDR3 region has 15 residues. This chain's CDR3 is CATSVGRGPSQPQHF. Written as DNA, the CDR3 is TGTGCCACCAGTGTAGGCAGGGGGCCTAGTCAGCCCCAGCATTTT.

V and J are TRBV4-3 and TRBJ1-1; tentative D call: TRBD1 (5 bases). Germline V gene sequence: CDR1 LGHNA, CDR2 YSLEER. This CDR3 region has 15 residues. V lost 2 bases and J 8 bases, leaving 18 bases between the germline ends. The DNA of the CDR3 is TGCGCCAGCAGCCAAACCTCGACAGCCTTCTTAGAAGCTTTCTTT. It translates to CASSQTSTAFLEAFF.

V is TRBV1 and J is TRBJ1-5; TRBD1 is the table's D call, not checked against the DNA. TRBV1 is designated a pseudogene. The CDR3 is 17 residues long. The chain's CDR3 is CTSSQDEDRGRRQPQHF. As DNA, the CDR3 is TGCACCAGCAGCCAAGATGAGGACAGGGGGCGCCGACAGCCCCAGCATTTT.

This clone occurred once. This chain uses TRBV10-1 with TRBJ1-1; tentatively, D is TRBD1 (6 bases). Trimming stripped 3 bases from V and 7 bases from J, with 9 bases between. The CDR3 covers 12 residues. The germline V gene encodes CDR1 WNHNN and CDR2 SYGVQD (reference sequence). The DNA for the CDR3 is TGCGCCAGCAGTGAACCAGGGGATGAAGCTTTCTTT. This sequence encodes CASSEPGDEAFF.

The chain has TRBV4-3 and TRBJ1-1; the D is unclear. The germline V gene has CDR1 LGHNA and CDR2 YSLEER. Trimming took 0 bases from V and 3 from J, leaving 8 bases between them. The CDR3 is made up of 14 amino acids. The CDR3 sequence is CASSQEAVDTEAFF. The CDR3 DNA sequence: TGCGCCAGCAGCCAAGAAGCGGTAGACACTGAAGCTTTCTTT.

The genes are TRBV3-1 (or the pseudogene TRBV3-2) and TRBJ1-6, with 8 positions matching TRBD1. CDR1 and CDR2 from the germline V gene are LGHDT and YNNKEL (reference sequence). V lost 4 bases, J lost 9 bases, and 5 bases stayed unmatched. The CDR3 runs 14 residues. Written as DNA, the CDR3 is TGTGCCAGCAGCCTCGGACAGGGTAGTTCACCCCTCCACTTT. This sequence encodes CASSLGQGSSPLHF.

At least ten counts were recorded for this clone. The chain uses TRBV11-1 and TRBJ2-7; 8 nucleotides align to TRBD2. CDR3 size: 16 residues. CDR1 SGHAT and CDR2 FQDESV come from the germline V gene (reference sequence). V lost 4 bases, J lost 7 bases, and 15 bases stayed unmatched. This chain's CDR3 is CASSSGGGAGEGEQYF. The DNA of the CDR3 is TGTGCCAGCAGCTCCGGAGGCGGAGCGGGGGAAGGGGAGCAGTACTTC.

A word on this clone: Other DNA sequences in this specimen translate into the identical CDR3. CDR3 amino acids: CATSDLRSSYNEQFF. CDR3 nucleotides: TGTGCCACCAGTGATTTGCGGTCTTCCTACAATGAGCAGTTCTTC. The chain links TRBV24-1 to TRBJ2-1; D not resolved. V lost 0 bases, J lost 1 base, and 6 bases lay in between. Germline loops: CDR1 KGHDR, CDR2 SFDVKD. This CDR3 has 15 amino acids.

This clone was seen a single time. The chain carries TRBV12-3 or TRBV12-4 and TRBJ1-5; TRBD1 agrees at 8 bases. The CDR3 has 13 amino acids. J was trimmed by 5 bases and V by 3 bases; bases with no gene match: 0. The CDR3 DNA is TGTGCCAGCAGTTTGACAGGGGATCAGCCCCAGCATTTT. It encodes CASSLTGDQPQHF.

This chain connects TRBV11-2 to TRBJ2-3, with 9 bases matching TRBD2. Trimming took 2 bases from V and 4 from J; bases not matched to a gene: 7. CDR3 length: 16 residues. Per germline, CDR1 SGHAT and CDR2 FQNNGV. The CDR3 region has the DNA TGTGCCAGCAGCTTACTAGGCGGGGGGGCGTCAGATACGCAGTATTTT. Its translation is CASSLLGGGASDTQYF.

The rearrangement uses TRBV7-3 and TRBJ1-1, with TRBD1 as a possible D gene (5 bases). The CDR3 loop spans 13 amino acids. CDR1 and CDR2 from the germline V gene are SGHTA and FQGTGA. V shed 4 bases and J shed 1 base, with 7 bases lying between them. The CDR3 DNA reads TGTGCCAGCAGCTCCCAGGGGAACACTGAAGCTTTCTTT. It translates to CASSSQGNTEAFF.

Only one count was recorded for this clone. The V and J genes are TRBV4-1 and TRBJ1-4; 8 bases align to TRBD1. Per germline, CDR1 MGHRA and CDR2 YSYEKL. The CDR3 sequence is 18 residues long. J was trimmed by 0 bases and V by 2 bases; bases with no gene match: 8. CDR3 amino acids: CASSQNLGQAATNEKLFF. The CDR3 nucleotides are TGCGCCAGCAGCCAAAACCTGGGACAGGCGGCAACTAATGAAAAACTGTTTTTT.

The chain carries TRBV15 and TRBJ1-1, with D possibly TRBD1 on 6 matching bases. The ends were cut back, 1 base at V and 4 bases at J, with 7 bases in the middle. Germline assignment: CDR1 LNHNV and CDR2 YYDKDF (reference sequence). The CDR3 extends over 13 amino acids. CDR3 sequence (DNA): TGTGCCACCAGCAGAGGGACAGTCACTGAAGCTTTCTTT. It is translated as CATSRGTVTEAFF.

The CDR3 DNA reads TGTGCCAGCAGCCAAGTACGAGCGTTTGGTTCACCCCTCCACTTT. Encoded protein: CASSQVRAFGSPLHF. The chain carries TRBV14 and TRBJ1-6; no definite D call. CDR3 length equals 15 residues. With 1 base removed from V and 9 bases from J, the gap between germline ends came to 13 bases. Germline V gene sequence: CDR1 SGHDN, CDR2 FVKESK.

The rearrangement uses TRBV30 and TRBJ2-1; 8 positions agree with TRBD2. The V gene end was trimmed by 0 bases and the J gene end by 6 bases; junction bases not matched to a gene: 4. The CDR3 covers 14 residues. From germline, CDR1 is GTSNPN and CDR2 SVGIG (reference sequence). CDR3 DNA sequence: TGTGCCTGGAGTGTAGCGGGAGATCGCAATGAGCAGTTCTTC. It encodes CAWSVAGDRNEQFF.

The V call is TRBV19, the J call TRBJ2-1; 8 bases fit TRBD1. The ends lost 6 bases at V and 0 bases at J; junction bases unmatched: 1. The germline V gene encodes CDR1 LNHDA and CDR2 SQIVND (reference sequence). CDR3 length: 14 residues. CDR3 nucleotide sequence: TGTGCCAGTAGGGACAGGGTCTCCTACAATGAGCAGTTCTTC. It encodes CASRDRVSYNEQFF. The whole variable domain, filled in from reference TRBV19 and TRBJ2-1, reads DGGITQSPKYLFRKEGQNVTLSCEQNLNHDAMYWYRQDPGQGLRLIYYSQIVNDFQKGDIAEGYSVSREKKESFPLTVTSAQKNPTAFYLCASRDRVSYNEQFFGPGTRLTVL.

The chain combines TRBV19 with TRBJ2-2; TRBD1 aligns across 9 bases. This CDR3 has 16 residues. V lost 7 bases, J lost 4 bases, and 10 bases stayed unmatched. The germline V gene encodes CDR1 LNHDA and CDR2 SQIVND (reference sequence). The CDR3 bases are TGTGCCAGTAAGGAACAGGGGGCGGTGGTCACCGGGGAGCTGTTTTTT. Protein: CASKEQGAVVTGELFF.

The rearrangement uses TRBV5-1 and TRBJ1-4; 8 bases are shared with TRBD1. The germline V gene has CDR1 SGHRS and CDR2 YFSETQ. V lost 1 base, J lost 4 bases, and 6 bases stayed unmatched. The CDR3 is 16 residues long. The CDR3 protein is CASSLPTGAGNEKLFF. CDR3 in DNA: TGCGCCAGCAGCTTGCCGACAGGGGCGGGTAATGAAAAACTGTTTTTT.